A single sample gave rise to the 11 T cell receptor beta chains below, sequenced in a study of blood T cell repertoires in COVID-19. Repertoires were generated with immunoSEQ multiplex PCR, while TCRdb's copy carries only in-frame clones and drops some. The table includes 240,000 or so clones, approximately 90% detected once. The sample taken for sequencing was peripheral blood. These receptors all stem from a woman aged 40 to 49 who had recovered from COVID-19.

The rearrangement uses TRBV29-1 and TRBJ1-1; D may be TRBD1 (5 bases). The CDR3 has 13 amino acids. CDR1 is SQVTM and CDR2 is ANQGSEA in the germline V gene. V dropped 4 bases and J dropped 4 bases, with 13 bases sitting between them. This chain's CDR3 is CSVGSGVGTEAFF. CDR3 sequence (DNA): TGCAGCGTTGGGTCGGGGGTCGGCACTGAAGCTTTCTTT.

The rearrangement uses TRBV10-3 and TRBJ2-7; TRBD2 is a possible D gene (7 bases). Germline V gene data show CDR1 as ENHRY and CDR2 as SYGVKD. This CDR3 is 16 amino acids long. V gave up 3 bases and J gave up 2 bases, with 17 bases separating them. Here the CDR3 DNA reads TGTGCCATCAGTGACCCCGGTGGGGGGGCTCCCTACGAGCAGTACTTC. It yields the protein CAISDPGGGAPYEQYF.

The chain combines TRBV4-2 with TRBJ1-2; D unclear. The germline V and J ends were trimmed by 2 bases and 12 bases, with 4 bases remaining between them. The length of the CDR3 is 9 residues. Germline values: CDR1 LGHNA, CDR2 YNFKEQ. This chain's CDR3 is CASSQPDTF. The CDR3, as DNA: TGTGCCAGCAGCCAACCGGACACCTTC.

The CDR3 bases are TGTGCCAGCAGCGGACCTATCCAGGGGTATGAGCAGTACTTC. Translated, it gives CASSGPIQGYEQYF. This rearrangement joins TRBV7-9 to TRBJ2-7, with D maybe TRBD1 (6 bases). The germline V gene encodes CDR1 SEHNR and CDR2 FQNEAQ (reference sequence). The CDR3 consists of 14 residues. V was cut by 5 bases and J by 7 bases, with 18 bases left in between.

The rearrangement uses TRBV10-1 and TRBJ2-1, with TRBD2 matching 14 bases. Germline V gene sequence: CDR1 WNHNN, CDR2 SYGVQD (reference sequence). The V segment lost 7 bases and the J segment 9 bases; nucleotides outside the gene matches: 5. The CDR3 contains 14 residues. The CDR3 DNA reads as TGCGCCAGCACCATGGGACTAGCGGGAGTTGAGCAGTTCTTC. This encodes CASTMGLAGVEQFF.

The chain couples TRBV9 to TRBJ2-5; TRBD2 matches 9 bases. Germline V gives CDR1 SGDLS, CDR2 YYNGEE. V lost 1 base to trimming and J lost 4 bases; unmatched junction nucleotides: 5. CDR3 length: 15 amino acids. The CDR3 bases are TGTGCCAGCAGCGTAATCGCTAGCGGGATAGAGACCCAGTACTTC. The encoded protein is CASSVIASGIETQYF.

The chain links TRBV24-1 to TRBJ1-1, with 8 positions matching TRBD1. This CDR3 spans 16 amino acids. Germline CDR1 KGHDR, CDR2 SFDVKD. V gave up 4 bases and J gave up 4 bases; unmatched junction bases: 10. CDR3 loop: CATSDQDTQGGTEAFF. For the CDR3, the DNA is TGTGCCACCAGTGACCAGGACACACAGGGGGGCACTGAAGCTTTCTTT.

This chain joins TRBV18 and TRBJ1-2; 7 nucleotides line up with TRBD1. V lost 6 bases to trimming and J lost 2 bases; unmatched junction nucleotides: 9. This CDR3 contains 15 residues. Germline loops: CDR1 KGHSH, CDR2 LQKENI. CDR3 DNA sequence: TGTGCCAGCTCCACCGGGCCAGGGGGGAACTATGGCTACACCTTC. This encodes CASSTGPGGNYGYTF.

This chain uses TRBV6-2 or TRBV6-3 with TRBJ1-1; D is uncertain. The CDR3 consists of 13 residues. Trimming took off 6 bases at V and 11 bases at J, with 19 bases between the two ends. Germline V lookup: CDR1 MNHEY, CDR2 SVGEGT. CDR3 in DNA: TGTGCCAGCAGCCCCCCGGTAGGCCGGAGGGCTTTCTTT. As protein: CASSPPVGRRAFF.

V is TRBV12-3 or TRBV12-4 and J is TRBJ2-3, with D maybe TRBD1 (5 bases). CDR3 length: 12 amino acids. The V gene lost 5 bases and the J gene lost 4 bases, with 7 bases spanning the gap. CDR3 nucleotide sequence: TGTGCCAGCAGTCCCAGGGCAGATACGCAGTATTTT. Encoded protein: CASSPRADTQYF.

V usage is TRBV24-1 and J usage is TRBJ2-3; 8 positions match TRBD2. The trim removed 4 bases at V and 1 base at J, leaving 3 bases unmatched. From germline, CDR1 is KGHDR and CDR2 SFDVKD. The CDR3 is 15 amino acids. CDR3 sequence: CATSEAGGRTDTQYF. CDR3 DNA: TGTGCCACCAGTGAGGCGGGGGGCCGCACAGATACGCAGTATTTT.